This T cell receptor (beta chain) was captured by sequencing in a study of blood T cell repertoires in COVID-19. Across the study: Nucleic acid was either cDNA or gDNA, and it came from T cells, B-cell-depleted T cells, or PBMCs.

Per the authors' pipeline: Researchers report that nucleated cell counts were estimated from reference gene primer amplification. Method: immunoSEQ multiplex PCR; TCRdb's copy keeps in-frame clones and lacks some. The D gene and trimming were derived from the DNA, and the V and J assignments and clone size from that table. The sample includes just over 350,000 clones, about 88% of them seen just once. Trimming removed 5 bases from V and 4 bases from J, with 7 bases in between. Germline V gene sequence: CDR1 MDHEN, CDR2 SYDVKM. This CDR3 contains 12 residues. What was sequenced was PBMCs or T cells enriched from blood (not recorded which). V usage is TRBV28 and J usage is TRBJ2-3; no firm D call. This clonotype was obtained from a woman aged 25 to 39 who had recovered from COVID-19. For the CDR3, the DNA is TGTGCCAGCAGTCTTTTATCAGATACGCAGTATTTT. It encodes CASSLLSDTQYF.